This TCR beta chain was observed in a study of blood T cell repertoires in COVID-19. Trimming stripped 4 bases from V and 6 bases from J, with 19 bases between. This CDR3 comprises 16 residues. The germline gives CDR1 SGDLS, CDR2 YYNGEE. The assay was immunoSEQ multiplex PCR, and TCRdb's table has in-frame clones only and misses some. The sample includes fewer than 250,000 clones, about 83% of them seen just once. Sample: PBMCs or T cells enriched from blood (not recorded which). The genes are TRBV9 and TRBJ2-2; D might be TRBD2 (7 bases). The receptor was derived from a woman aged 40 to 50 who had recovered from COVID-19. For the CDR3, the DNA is TGTGCCAGCAGCCGCGAGGGGGGGGCTGTATCCGGGGAGCTGTTTTTT. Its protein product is CASSREGGAVSGELFF.